This T cell receptor beta chain derives from a study of cytomegalovirus exposure and HLA in healthy donors. Overall study results and limits: Within an earlier analysis, most TCR beta V segments proved productive either about 87% or about 30% of the time. Available immune exposure information was restricted to CMV serostatus only. While the bulk of TCR sequences proved rare, some public TCRs turned up in many donors.

Amplification used 60 Vbeta primers and 13 Jbeta primers. Profiling relied on immunoSEQ multiplex PCR, and the TCRdb table lists in-frame clones only, not all of them. The table lists around 70,000 clones. Notes on this clone: Its specificity is unknown.

The clonotype originates from a woman in her twenties or thirties in good health and CMV-seronegative. The sample comprised PBMCs.

The CDR3 loop is CASSPRQGKVRTEAFF. In DNA form, the CDR3 reads TGTGCCAGCTCACCCCGACAGGGTAAAGTAAGGACTGAAGCTTTCTTT. The gene calls are TRBV18 and TRBJ1-1, with 7 bases lining up with TRBD1. Looked up from germline, CDR1 is KGHSH and CDR2 is LQKENI. This CDR3 spans 16 amino acids. With 3 bases clipped from V and 5 bases from J, the junction kept 12 bases outside the gene matches.